The 15 T cell receptor beta chains presented below share a single source sample, sequenced in a study of control samples from healthy donors and cancer patients. Clones were read by immunoSEQ multiplex PCR, and TCRdb kept only the in-frame ones, dropping some. There are under 150,000 clones in the sample; 80% to 95% occur only once, and 11% lies in the top ten. Sample: blood. The receptors come from a young man in good health.

The CDR3 protein is CASSVLQGRGSYEQYF. Written as DNA, the CDR3 is TGTGCCAGCAGTGTCCTCCAGGGGCGGGGCTCCTACGAGCAGTACTTC. The chain recombines TRBV25-1 with TRBJ2-7, with D tentatively TRBD1 or TRBD2 (6 bases each). This CDR3 has 16 amino acids. Trimming cost V 4 bases and J 0 bases, with 16 bases left between them. Per the germline V gene, CDR1 is MGHDK and CDR2 is SYGVNS.

This clone has just one count. This chain connects TRBV21-1 to TRBJ2-4. TRBV21-1 is classified as a pseudogene. The CDR3 covers 17 residues. CDR3 DNA sequence: TGTGCCAGCAGCAAAGTTGGGACCTTGTCAGCCAAAAACATTCAGTACTTC. This codes for CASSKVGTLSAKNIQYF.

The V and J genes are TRBV6-5 and TRBJ1-3; D unresolved. CDR1 and CDR2 (germline): MNHEY, SVGAGI. This CDR3 has 14 amino acids. V was clipped by 6 bases and J by 3 bases, with 12 bases between them. The CDR3 is CASRSRNNGNTIYF. CDR3 coding DNA: TGTGCCAGCAGGTCACGGAATAATGGAAACACCATATATTTT.

The CDR3 nucleotides are TGTGCCAGCAGCCCCCGAGAGAGACAGGGGGTTCTTAACTACGAGCAGTACTTC. Translation gives CASSPRERQGVLNYEQYF. This chain connects TRBV4-2 to TRBJ2-7; 9 nucleotides align to TRBD1. The V and J ends lost 4 bases and 3 bases, in that order; junction bases with no gene match: 16. Looked up from germline, CDR1 is LGHNA and CDR2 is YNFKEQ. The CDR3 covers 18 residues.

This chain connects TRBV5-1 to TRBJ2-7, with TRBD1 as a possible D gene (6 bases). Germline V gene data show CDR1 as SGHRS and CDR2 as YFSETQ. The CDR3 totals 13 residues. Trimming removed 5 bases at V and 0 bases at J, with 9 bases between. The DNA for the CDR3 is TGCGCCAGCAGGGGGGACAACTCCTACGAGCAGTACTTC. Translation: CASRGDNSYEQYF.

The chain recombines TRBV11-2 with TRBJ2-5; 10 bases are a match to TRBD2. The ends lost 1 base at V and 4 bases at J; junction bases unmatched: 3. This CDR3 contains 15 residues. Germline V gene sequence: CDR1 SGHAT, CDR2 FQNNGV. The CDR3 spells CASSLGASGRETQYF. In DNA, the CDR3 is TGTGCCAGCAGCTTAGGGGCTAGCGGGAGAGAGACCCAGTACTTC.

The V call is TRBV9, the J call TRBJ2-5; TRBD2 aligns across 7 bases. V lost 4 bases, J lost 4 bases, and 10 bases stayed unmatched. CDR3 length: 15 residues. The germline V gene has CDR1 SGDLS and CDR2 YYNGEE. CDR3 coding DNA: TGTGCCAGCAGCTCTTGGGCAGGGAGGGCAGAGACCCAGTACTTC. It is translated as CASSSWAGRAETQYF.

This clone was seen only a few times. The V and J genes are TRBV30 and TRBJ1-1, with a weak D call TRBD1 (5 bases). This CDR3 has 13 residues. Trimming pared 2 bases from V and 6 bases from J, leaving 13 bases between. CDR1 is GTSNPN, CDR2 SVGIG, per germline (reference sequence). The CDR3 nucleotides read TGTGCCTGGAGTTCGGCAGGGAGGCCTGAAGCTTTCTTT. This sequence encodes CAWSSAGRPEAFF.

This clone has just one count. The chain combines TRBV6-6 with TRBJ1-2, with D hard to call. In germline, CDR1 is MNHNY, CDR2 SVGAGI (reference sequence). Trimming shortened V by 2 bases and J by 6 bases, and 7 bases separated the two germline ends. This CDR3 spans 12 amino acids. The CDR3 DNA reads as TGTGCCAGCAGTTACGCGGGCGATGGCTACACCTTC. This gives the protein CASSYAGDGYTF.

This clone has just a few counts. V usage is TRBV6-2 or TRBV6-3 and J usage is TRBJ2-7; TRBD1 matches 10 bases. The germline CDR1 and CDR2 sequences are MNHEY and SVGEGT. The CDR3 runs to 15 residues. The V and J ends lost 4 bases and 1 base, in that order; junction bases with no gene match: 4. The CDR3 DNA reads as TGTGCCAGCAGTTCGGACAGGGGGGAATCCTACGAGCAGTACTTC. This translates into CASSSDRGESYEQYF.

The rearrangement uses TRBV6-2 or TRBV6-3 and TRBJ2-2; D not resolved. With 0 bases removed from V and 6 bases from J, the gap between germline ends came to 8 bases. This CDR3 spans 14 amino acids. Per the germline V gene, CDR1 is MNHEY and CDR2 is SVGEGT. CDR3 residues: CASSYSRSAGELFF. As DNA, the CDR3 is TGTGCCAGCAGTTACTCGAGGTCGGCCGGGGAGCTGTTTTTT.

The chain uses TRBV28 and TRBJ1-2; D ambiguous. V was shortened by 5 bases and J by 2 bases, with 12 bases between the two germline ends. From germline, CDR1 is MDHEN and CDR2 SYDVKM. The CDR3 runs 14 residues. CDR3 amino acids: CASSPTERNYGYTF. The CDR3 coding sequence is TGTGCCAGCAGTCCGACTGAGAGAAACTATGGCTACACCTTC.

This chain connects TRBV4-2 to TRBJ1-1; D not certain. The length of the CDR3 is 15 residues. Germline lookup yields CDR1 LGHNA and CDR2 YNFKEQ. V was cut by 0 bases and J by 0 bases, with 8 bases left in between. CDR3 DNA sequence: TGTGCCAGCAGCCAAGAAGGGAGGATGAACACTGAAGCTTTCTTT. It translates to CASSQEGRMNTEAFF.

The V gene is TRBV28, the J gene TRBJ1-1; tentative D call: TRBD1 (5 bases). The V gene's germline CDR1 is MDHEN and CDR2 SYDVKM. V lost 6 bases and J lost 9, with 17 bases in between. The CDR3 is made up of 13 amino acids. CDR3 nucleotide sequence: TGTGCCAGCAGCCCGACAGTTCCCTCTCAAGCTTTCTTT. It yields the protein CASSPTVPSQAFF.

The chain couples TRBV25-1 to TRBJ2-1; D unclear. V gave up 3 bases and J gave up 6 bases, with 6 bases separating them. This CDR3 has 12 residues. Germline assignment: CDR1 MGHDK and CDR2 SYGVNS. The CDR3 here is CASSDLSNEQFF. The CDR3 DNA is TGTGCCAGCAGTGATCTATCCAATGAGCAGTTCTTC.